A single sample gave rise to the 4 T cell receptor beta chains below, sequenced in a study of T-cell reconstitution after alpha-beta-depleted transplantation in children. The TCRbeta library was prepared with unique molecular identifiers. TCRdb passed the PCR reads through MiXCR, listing each CDR3 protein once. The sample yields just over 350,000 distinct CDR3 sequences, roughly 13% seen once. The sequencing here drew on PBMCs, taken from the stem cell graft. Receptors originate from a human donor who donated a stem cell graft to a child with Fanconi anemia.

In its sample, this clonotype was seen many times. The chain employs TRBV28 and TRBJ2-7; no definite D call. This CDR3 is built from 13 residues. Per germline, CDR1 MDHEN and CDR2 SYDVKM. V gave up 8 bases and J gave up 3 bases, with 14 bases separating them. As DNA, the CDR3 is TGTGCCAGCGGCCCGGGTCACGGCTACGAGCAGTACGTC. Protein: CASGPGHGYEQYV.

The table lists this clonotype with a few counts. The rearrangement uses TRBV4-1 and TRBJ2-1, with 8 bases that match TRBD2. V shed 1 base and J 4 bases; nucleotides not matched to a gene: 6. The CDR3 loop spans 16 amino acids. CDR1 is MGHRA and CDR2 is YSYEKL in the germline V gene. The CDR3 nucleotides are TGCGCCAGCAGCCAAGTCAGCGGGGGCTATTACAATGAGCAGTTCTTC. Amino acids: CASSQVSGGYYNEQFF.

This clonotype was detected only a few times. The V call is TRBV13, the J call TRBJ2-7; the D gene is possibly TRBD1 (6 bases). CDR1 PRHDT and CDR2 FYEKMQ come from the germline V gene (reference sequence). V lost 5 bases and J lost 2, with 31 bases in between. The CDR3 has 20 residues. In nucleotides, the CDR3 is TGTGCCAGCAGCCAAACTCTACTACTTCCTACAGGGCATAAAGCCTACGAGCAGTACTTC. Protein sequence: CASSQTLLLPTGHKAYEQYF.

This clonotype has a count of ten or more. The rearrangement uses TRBV11-3 and TRBJ2-3; either TRBD1 or TRBD2 may supply D (6 bases each). Germline lookup yields CDR1 SGHNT and CDR2 YENEEA. V lost 2 bases to trimming and J lost 3 bases, with 21 bases between them. The CDR3 has 18 residues. CDR3 in amino acids: CASSLLRGADRSTDTQYF. The CDR3 coding sequence is TGTGCCAGCAGCTTACTGCGCGGGGCGGACAGAAGTACAGATACGCAGTATTTT.